This T cell receptor (beta chain) comes out of a study of T cells in Graves' hyperthyroidism and ophthalmopathy. Germline values: CDR1 MNHEY, CDR2 SMNVEV (reference sequence). CDR3 length: 16 residues. Losses at the gene ends were 0 bases for V and 0 bases for J; bases not matched to a gene: 2. Amplification of TCR beta CDR3 regions was performed using RNA transcripts as template. TCR CDR3 underwent first-round RT-PCR with the HTBI primer set. TCRdb ran MiXCR on the multiplex PCR reads and lists one entry per CDR3 protein. Of under 550,000 distinct CDR3 sequences listed, about 13% are singletons. This sequence joins TRBV27 and TRBJ1-3; 7 nucleotides line up with TRBD1. What was sequenced was blood. This receptor was identified in a woman between 18 and 29 years old with Graves' hyperthyroidism. The CDR3: CASSLSGQFSGNTIYF. CDR3 nucleotide sequence: TGTGCCAGCAGTTTATCGGGACAGTTCTCTGGAAACACCATATATTTT.